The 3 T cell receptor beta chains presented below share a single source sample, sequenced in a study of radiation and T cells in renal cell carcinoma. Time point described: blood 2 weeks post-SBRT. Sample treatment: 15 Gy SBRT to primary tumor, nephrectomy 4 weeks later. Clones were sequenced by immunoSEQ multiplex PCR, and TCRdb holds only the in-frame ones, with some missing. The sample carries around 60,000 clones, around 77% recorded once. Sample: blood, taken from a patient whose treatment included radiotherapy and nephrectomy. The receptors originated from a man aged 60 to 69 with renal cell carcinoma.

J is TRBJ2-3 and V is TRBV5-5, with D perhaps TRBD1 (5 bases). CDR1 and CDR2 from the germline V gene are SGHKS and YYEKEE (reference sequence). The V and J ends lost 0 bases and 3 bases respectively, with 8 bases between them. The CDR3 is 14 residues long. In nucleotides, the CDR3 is TGTGCCAGCAGCTTGGGGGCAGGGACAGATACGCAGTATTTT. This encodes CASSLGAGTDTQYF.

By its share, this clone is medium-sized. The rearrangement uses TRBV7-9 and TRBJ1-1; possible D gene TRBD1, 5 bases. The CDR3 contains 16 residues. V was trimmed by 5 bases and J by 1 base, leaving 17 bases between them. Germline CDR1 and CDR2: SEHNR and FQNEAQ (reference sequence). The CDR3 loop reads CASSRVVGRSNTEAFF. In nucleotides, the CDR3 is TGTGCCAGCAGCAGAGTGGTGGGGCGATCGAACACTGAAGCTTTCTTT.

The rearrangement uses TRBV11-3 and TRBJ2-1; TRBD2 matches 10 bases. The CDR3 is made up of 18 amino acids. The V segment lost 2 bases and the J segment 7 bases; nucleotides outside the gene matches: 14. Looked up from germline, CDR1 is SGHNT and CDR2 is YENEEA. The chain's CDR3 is CASSLQGWEASGRNEQFF. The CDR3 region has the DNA TGTGCCAGCAGCTTACAGGGGTGGGAGGCTAGCGGGAGAAATGAGCAGTTCTTC.